One and the same sample provided the 19 T cell receptor beta chains below, sequenced in a study of neurological immune-mediated disorders. From the 5' RACE reads, TCRdb called clonotypes with MiXCR, one entry per CDR3 protein. The sample has around 90,000 distinct CDR3 sequences, less than 15% seen once. Regarding time point: longitudinal time-point 2. Sequencing was done on a sample of PBMCs. The receptors here all came from a female donor with HTLV-1-associated myelopathy (HAM/TSP).

This clonotype was detected only a few times. The chain uses TRBV3-1 and TRBJ2-5; D is unclear. The V end was cut by 0 bases, the J end by 3 bases, with 5 bases between. CDR1 LGHDT and CDR2 YNNKEL come from the germline V gene (reference sequence). The CDR3 is made up of 13 amino acids. The CDR3, as DNA: TGTGCCAGCAGCCAAGATACCGAAGAGACCCAGTACTTC. This codes for CASSQDTEETQYF.

In this sample, this clonotype turned up many times. This sequence joins TRBV7-2 and TRBJ2-2; D remains ambiguous. The germline V and J ends were trimmed by 7 bases and 6 bases, with 18 bases remaining between them. This CDR3 has 15 amino acids. Germline V gives CDR1 SGHTA, CDR2 FQGNSA. For the CDR3, the DNA is TGTGCCAGCACCTCGGGCCCTTGGCGGTCCGGGGAGCTGTTTTTT. Translation gives CASTSGPWRSGELFF.

This clonotype appeared many times. The chain uses TRBV6-6 and TRBJ2-7; D remains unclear. This CDR3 spans 17 amino acids. The V and J ends lost 2 bases and 0 bases respectively, with 17 bases between them. Germline V gene lookup returns CDR1 MNHNY and CDR2 SVGAGI (reference sequence). The CDR3 DNA reads as TGTGCCAGCAGTTACGTTCGGGCGGCAGGAAGCTCCTACGAGCAGTACTTC. Protein product: CASSYVRAAGSSYEQYF.

This clonotype was picked up many times. The V and J genes are TRBV25-1 and TRBJ2-2; tentatively, D is TRBD1 or TRBD2 (5 bases each). Germline values: CDR1 MGHDK, CDR2 SYGVNS. The CDR3 loop spans 15 amino acids. V was cut by 4 bases and J by 1 base, with 10 bases left in between. The CDR3 spells CASSVGTGNTGELFF. In DNA form, the CDR3 reads TGTGCCAGCAGTGTAGGGACGGGGAACACCGGGGAGCTGTTTTTT.

This clonotype was picked up many times. The gene calls are TRBV2 and TRBJ2-7, with D uncertain. The CDR3 contains 12 residues. In germline, CDR1 is SNHLY, CDR2 FYNNEI. Trimming pared 7 bases from V and 2 bases from J, leaving 9 bases between. The CDR3 bases are TGTGCCAGCACACGGTTAACCTACGAGCAGTACTTC. It specifies CASTRLTYEQYF.

This clonotype was detected ten times or more. The gene calls are TRBV5-1 and TRBJ1-2, with 7 bases fitting TRBD1. The CDR3 is made up of 14 amino acids. CDR1 is SGHRS and CDR2 is YFSETQ in the germline V gene. Trimming took 4 bases from V and 4 from J; bases not matched to a gene: 7. The CDR3 DNA is TGCGCCAGCAGCCGGACGACAGGGTCCTATGGCTACACCTTC. It yields the protein CASSRTTGSYGYTF.

This clonotype was seen ten or more times. The chain has TRBV10-3 and TRBJ2-7; D may correspond to TRBD1 or TRBD2 (5 bases each). CDR1 and CDR2 from the germline V gene are ENHRY and SYGVKD. Trimming cost V 6 bases and J 2 bases, with 5 bases left between them. The CDR3 is made up of 11 amino acids. The CDR3 loop is CAIRGAYEQYF. The CDR3 DNA reads TGTGCCATCAGGGGGGCCTACGAGCAGTACTTC.

This clonotype was seen at least ten times. This rearrangement joins TRBV3-1 to TRBJ2-2, with D possibly matching TRBD2 (5 bases). The CDR3 is 16 residues long. V gave up 5 bases and J gave up 1 base, with 14 bases separating them. CDR1 and CDR2 from the germline V gene are LGHDT and YNNKEL (reference sequence). DNA of the CDR3: TGTGCCAGCAGCTCCAGTGGAGGCCTGAACACCGGGGAGCTGTTTTTT. Translation: CASSSSGGLNTGELFF.

The V gene is TRBV7-2, the J gene TRBJ2-7, with TRBD1 matching 9 bases. This CDR3 comprises 15 residues. The J segment lost 4 bases and the V segment lost 5 bases, leaving 9 bases of the junction unmatched. CDR1 and CDR2 from the germline V gene are SGHTA and FQGNSA. DNA for the CDR3: TGTGCCAGCAGCCACGCCGGGACAGGGATATACGAGCAGTACTTC. Translation gives CASSHAGTGIYEQYF.

This clonotype has ten or more counts. The chain couples TRBV5-1 to TRBJ2-7; unclear D gene. Trimming cost V 0 bases and J 2 bases, with 9 bases left between them. The CDR3 runs to 14 residues. Looked up from germline, CDR1 is SGHRS and CDR2 is YFSETQ. The chain's CDR3 is CASSLAVAAYEQYF. The CDR3, as DNA: TGCGCCAGCAGCTTGGCCGTGGCCGCCTACGAGCAGTACTTC.

The sample holds a few counts of this clonotype. This chain's CDR3 is CASSLLTGGNEKLFF. The CDR3 region has the DNA TGCGCCAGCAGCCTCTTGACAGGTGGTAATGAAAAACTGTTTTTT. This chain uses TRBV5-1 with TRBJ1-4; D might be TRBD1 (6 bases). The CDR3 has 15 residues. Germline values: CDR1 SGHRS, CDR2 YFSETQ. The V gene lost 4 bases and the J gene lost 4 bases, with 14 bases spanning the gap.

Remarks on this clonotype: A much larger clone lies a single base off, so this may be a read error. The rearrangement links TRBV5-1 to TRBJ2-7; D gene ambiguous. The CDR3 totals 15 residues. V was trimmed by 2 bases and J by 3 bases, leaving 15 bases between them. Germline CDR1 is SGHRS and CDR2 is YFSETQ. CDR3 sequence: CASSFLGTGSYEQYF. The DNA for the CDR3 is TGCGCCAGCAGCTTCTTAGGAACTGGAAGCTACGAGCAGTACTTC.

This clonotype was detected ten times or more. This chain links TRBV6-4 with TRBJ2-3; tentatively, D is TRBD1 (5 bases). The CDR3 covers 14 residues. The V gene lost 4 bases and the J gene lost 2 bases, with 10 bases spanning the gap. Germline CDR1 is MRHNA and CDR2 is SNTAGT. CDR3 protein: CASSAGRATDTQYF. The CDR3, as DNA: TGTGCCAGCAGTGCGGGCAGGGCCACAGATACGCAGTATTTT.

For this clonotype: This may arise from a read error, as a much more abundant clone is one base away. V and J are TRBV7-3 and TRBJ2-3, with 14 bases lining up with TRBD2. This CDR3 has 16 residues. Germline values: CDR1 SGHTA, CDR2 FQGTGA. CDR3 sequence: CASSSRLAGGTDMQYF. In nucleotides, the CDR3 is TGTGCCAGCAGCTCCCGACTAGCGGGGGGGACAGATATGCAGTATTTT.

J is TRBJ2-1 and V is TRBV5-1, with 8 nucleotides matching TRBD2. V shed 2 bases, J shed 8 bases, and the junction held 6 bases outside the gene matches. Germline CDR1 and CDR2: SGHRS and YFSETQ. CDR3 length: 14 residues. The CDR3 spells CASSFGGGKDEQFF. Written as DNA, the CDR3 is TGCGCCAGCAGCTTTGGCGGGGGGAAGGATGAGCAGTTCTTC. Using reference TRBV5-1 and TRBJ2-1 for the parts outside the CDR3, the full variable domain is KAGVTQTPRYLIKTRGQQVTLSCSPISGHRSVSWYQQTPGQGLQFLFEYFSETQRNKGNFPGRFSGRQFSNSRSEMNVSTLELGDSALYLCASSFGGGKDEQFFGPGTRLTVL.

The genes are TRBV20-1 and TRBJ2-1; a possible D gene is TRBD1 (5 bases). Germline V lookup: CDR1 DFQATT, CDR2 SNEGSKA (reference sequence). The CDR3 is 12 residues long. V was clipped by 6 bases and J by 2 bases, with 8 bases between them. The CDR3 sequence is CSAQGTYNEQFF. Here the CDR3 DNA reads TGCAGTGCGCAGGGTACCTACAATGAGCAGTTCTTC.

This clonotype was observed many times. The rearrangement uses TRBV20-1 and TRBJ2-7, with a tentative D call TRBD2 (5 bases). CDR3 length: 15 residues. Germline CDR1 is DFQATT and CDR2 is SNEGSKA (reference sequence). V dropped 5 bases and J dropped 2 bases, with 19 bases sitting between them. CDR3 bases: TGCAGTGCTCGAGTCCGGGAAGCGCACGCCTACGAGCAGTACTTC. Protein sequence: CSARVREAHAYEQYF.

This clonotype was observed many times. V and J are TRBV5-1 and TRBJ2-5, with 9 bases fitting TRBD2. J gave up 3 bases and V 4 bases, and 19 bases lay outside the gene matches. The CDR3 extends over 19 amino acids. CDR1 is SGHRS, CDR2 YFSETQ, per germline. The CDR3 DNA reads TGCGCCAGCAGCCCCATTTATAGTAGCGGGGGCAAAAGGAAAGAGACCCAGTACTTC. This codes for CASSPIYSSGGKRKETQYF.

This clonotype was detected many times. CDR3 DNA: TGCAGTGCTGGGGACACAAACACTGAAGCTTTCTTT. This encodes CSAGDTNTEAFF. The chain links TRBV20-1 to TRBJ1-1; possible D gene TRBD1, 6 bases. Germline V gene data show CDR1 as DFQATT and CDR2 as SNEGSKA (reference sequence). This CDR3 comprises 12 residues. V lost 5 bases and J lost 2, with 9 bases in between.